The 18 T cell receptor beta chains listed next were all sequenced from one sample in a study of blood T cell repertoires in COVID-19. Profiled with immunoSEQ multiplex PCR; TCRdb holds only in-frame clones, not every one. The sample lists some 270,000 clones, approximately 90% seen once, with roughly 2.8% in the top ten. Sequenced material: PBMCs or T cells enriched from blood (not recorded which). Receptors originate from a middle-aged man who had been exposed to COVID-19.

The V and J genes are TRBV10-1 and TRBJ2-3; TRBD2 is a possible D gene (5 bases). CDR1 WNHNN and CDR2 SYGVQD come from the germline V gene (reference sequence). Trimming took off 3 bases at V and 1 base at J, with 20 bases between the two ends. The CDR3 runs to 18 residues. The CDR3: CASSERSLWEWGTDTQYF. In DNA form, the CDR3 reads TGCGCCAGCAGTGAACGCAGTTTGTGGGAGTGGGGCACAGATACGCAGTATTTT.

The chain carries TRBV30 and TRBJ1-2; maybe TRBD1 (5 bases). The germline V and J ends were trimmed by 8 bases and 2 bases, with 15 bases remaining between them. CDR3 length: 13 residues. Germline V CDR1 and CDR2: GTSNPN, SVGIG (reference sequence). This chain's CDR3 is CARGTGGNYGYTF. In nucleotides, the CDR3 is TGTGCCCGGGGGACGGGGGGAAACTATGGCTACACCTTC.

The chain recombines TRBV5-1 with TRBJ1-2; 8 bases are a match to TRBD1. The trim removed 0 bases at V and 7 bases at J, leaving 8 bases unmatched. Germline loops: CDR1 SGHRS, CDR2 YFSETQ. The CDR3 length is 15 residues. This CDR3 reads CASSLGQGTVGGYTF. The CDR3 DNA sequence: TGCGCCAGCAGCTTGGGACAGGGGACCGTCGGTGGCTACACCTTC.

The V call is TRBV5-4, the J call TRBJ1-6; a possible D gene is TRBD1 (6 bases). Trimming cost V 3 bases and J 12 bases, with 19 bases left between them. Germline V gene data show CDR1 as SGHNT and CDR2 as YYREEE (reference sequence). This CDR3 spans 15 amino acids. Here the CDR3 reads CASSSNHREGRPLHF. The CDR3 coding sequence is TGTGCCAGCAGCTCGAATCACAGGGAAGGAAGACCCCTCCACTTT.

This clone was detected only once. The chain is built from TRBV2 and TRBJ1-4; D possibly corresponds to TRBD1 (5 bases). Germline V lookup: CDR1 SNHLY, CDR2 FYNNEI. Trimming shortened V by 4 bases and J by 0 bases, and 15 bases separated the two germline ends. There are 17 residues in the CDR3. CDR3 bases: TGTGCCAGCAGTGGGCTCGAATGGGGCGCAACTAATGAAAAACTGTTTTTT. It specifies CASSGLEWGATNEKLFF.

The chain employs TRBV2 and TRBJ2-7; 7 positions agree with TRBD2. Germline V gene data show CDR1 as SNHLY and CDR2 as FYNNEI. After removal of 6 bases from V and 5 bases from J, the junction contained 4 bases not matched to a gene. This CDR3 is built from 12 residues. The CDR3 region has the DNA TGTGCCAGCAGACCCGGGACTAACGAGCAGTACTTC. Translated, it gives CASRPGTNEQYF.

This chain links TRBV7-9 with TRBJ1-3; 8 bases are a match to TRBD1. The CDR3 is 14 residues long. The V gene's germline CDR1 is SEHNR and CDR2 FQNEAQ (reference sequence). V shed 5 bases and J 2 bases; nucleotides not matched to a gene: 2. CDR3 in amino acids: CASSADRAGNTIYF. The CDR3 region has the DNA TGTGCCAGCAGCGCGGACAGGGCTGGAAACACCATATATTTT.

V is TRBV9 and J is TRBJ2-5; D is uncertain. The CDR3 covers 14 residues. CDR1 is SGDLS, CDR2 YYNGEE, per germline. The germline V and J ends were trimmed by 0 bases and 7 bases, with 13 bases remaining between them. The DNA for the CDR3 is TGTGCCAGCAGCGTAGGACACCTGGAAGGGACCCAGTACTTC. Translation gives CASSVGHLEGTQYF.

The chain employs TRBV7-2 and TRBJ2-1; D is possibly TRBD2 (6 bases). Between the trimmed V and J ends, which lost 3 bases and 3 bases, there was a span of 9 bases. The germline V gene encodes CDR1 SGHTA and CDR2 FQGNSA. This CDR3 contains 14 residues. The CDR3 DNA follows: TGTGCCAGCAGCTTGGACTACAACTACAATGAGCAGTTCTTC. Translation: CASSLDYNYNEQFF.

The DNA of the CDR3 is TGTGCCAGCAGTGATAACCCTGAAGGAGGGGCGGAAGGCTACACCTTC. Translation: CASSDNPEGGAEGYTF. V usage is TRBV6-4 and J usage is TRBJ1-2, with D possibly TRBD1 on 5 matching bases. This CDR3 is 16 amino acids long. V shed 3 bases and J shed 8 bases, with 22 bases lying between them. Germline CDR1 and CDR2: MRHNA and SNTAGT.

In this sample, this clone turned up once. The chain joins TRBV5-6 to TRBJ2-2; TRBD2 aligns across 8 bases. Germline CDR1 is SGHDT and CDR2 is YYEEEE. CDR3 length: 16 amino acids. J gave up 6 bases and V 0 bases, and 7 bases lay outside the gene matches. CDR3 nucleotide sequence: TGTGCCAGCAGCTTGGGTTTTAGCGGGACATCCGGGGAGCTGTTTTTT. Protein sequence: CASSLGFSGTSGELFF.

The J gene is TRBJ1-5, the V gene TRBV5-6; D unclear. Between the trimmed V and J ends, which lost 5 bases and 4 bases, there was a span of 13 bases. Germline CDR1 reads SGHDT; CDR2 reads YYEEEE. This CDR3 contains 14 residues. The CDR3 loop is CASSTGVGNQPQHF. In DNA, the CDR3 is TGTGCCAGCAGTACGGGAGTTGGGAATCAGCCCCAGCATTTT.

This chain uses TRBV6-5 with TRBJ1-1, with 7 bases identical to TRBD1. The CDR3 runs to 11 residues. Germline V CDR1 and CDR2: MNHEY, SVGAGI. Trimming removed 6 bases from V and 7 bases from J; junction bases left unmatched: 2. CDR3 in amino acids: CASRRDSEAFF. In nucleotides, the CDR3 is TGTGCCAGCAGGAGGGACAGTGAAGCTTTCTTT.

This sequence joins TRBV5-1 and TRBJ1-2; 9 positions match TRBD1. Germline V gene sequence: CDR1 SGHRS, CDR2 YFSETQ. The CDR3 spans 15 residues. The junction had 7 bases not matched to a gene; V was cut back by 3 bases and J by 4 bases. Written as DNA, the CDR3 is TGCGCCAGCAGCTGGGGACAGGGCGCTGCCTATGGCTACACCTTC. It codes for CASSWGQGAAYGYTF. The variable domain in full, with the rest retrieved from reference TRBV5-1 and TRBJ1-2, is KAGVTQTPRYLIKTRGQQVTLSCSPISGHRSVSWYQQTPGQGLQFLFEYFSETQRNKGNFPGRFSGRQFSNSRSEMNVSTLELGDSALYLCASSWGQGAAYGYTFGSGTRLTVV.

The sample holds one count of this clone. This chain connects TRBV7-2 to TRBJ1-2; D call uncertain. CDR3 length: 15 residues. V dropped 1 base and J dropped 5 bases, with 14 bases sitting between them. Germline V CDR1 and CDR2: SGHTA, FQGNSA. The DNA for the CDR3 is TGTGCCAGCAGCTTAGTGAGTTTACAGTCGTATGGCTACACCTTC. Translated, it gives CASSLVSLQSYGYTF.

V gene TRBV27 combines with J gene TRBJ1-1; weak D call: TRBD1 (5 bases). This CDR3 comprises 13 residues. V lost 7 bases to trimming and J lost 6 bases, with 15 bases between them. From germline, CDR1 is MNHEY and CDR2 SMNVEV (reference sequence). The CDR3 spells CASTDGGKAEAFF. In nucleotides, the CDR3 is TGTGCCAGCACCGACGGGGGGAAGGCTGAAGCTTTCTTT.

The CDR3 bases are TGTGCCAGCAGCCACCGGGACAGCAAACCCGAAGAGACCCAGTACTTC. Its protein product is CASSHRDSKPEETQYF. The V and J genes are TRBV7-2 and TRBJ2-5, with 7 bases lining up with TRBD1. The V segment lost 5 bases and the J segment 3 bases; nucleotides outside the gene matches: 12. The length of the CDR3 is 16 residues. CDR1 SGHTA and CDR2 FQGNSA come from the germline V gene.

J is TRBJ1-4 and V is TRBV12-3 or TRBV12-4; no definite D call. The V end lost 8 bases, the J end lost 6 bases, and 10 bases lay between the germline ends. The CDR3 loop spans 12 amino acids. CDR3 sequence (DNA): TGTGCCAGCTCCCGGTCGGATGAAAAACTGTTTTTT. It is translated as CASSRSDEKLFF.